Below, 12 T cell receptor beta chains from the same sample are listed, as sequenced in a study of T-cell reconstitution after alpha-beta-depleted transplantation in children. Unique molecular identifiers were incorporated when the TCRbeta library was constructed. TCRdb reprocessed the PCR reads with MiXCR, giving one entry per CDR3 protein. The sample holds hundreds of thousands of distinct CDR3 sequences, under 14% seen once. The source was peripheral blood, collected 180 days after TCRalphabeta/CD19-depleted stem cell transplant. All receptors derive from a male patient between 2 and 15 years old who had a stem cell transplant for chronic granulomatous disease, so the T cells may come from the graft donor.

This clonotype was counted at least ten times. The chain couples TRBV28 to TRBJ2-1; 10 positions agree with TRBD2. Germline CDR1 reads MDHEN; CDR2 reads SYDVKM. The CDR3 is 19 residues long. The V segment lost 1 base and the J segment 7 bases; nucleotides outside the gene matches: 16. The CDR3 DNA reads TGTGCCAGCAGTTTATCCCCTCCGGGAGCGGGAGGGCCAAGGAATGAGCAGTTCTTC. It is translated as CASSLSPPGAGGPRNEQFF.

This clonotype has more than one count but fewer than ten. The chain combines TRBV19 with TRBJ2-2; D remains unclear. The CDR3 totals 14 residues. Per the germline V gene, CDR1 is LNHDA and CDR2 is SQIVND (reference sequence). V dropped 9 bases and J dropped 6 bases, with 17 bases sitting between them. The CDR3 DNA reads TGTGCCAGCATCCATAACAGTTTCTCCGGGGAGCTGTTTTTT. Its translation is CASIHNSFSGELFF.

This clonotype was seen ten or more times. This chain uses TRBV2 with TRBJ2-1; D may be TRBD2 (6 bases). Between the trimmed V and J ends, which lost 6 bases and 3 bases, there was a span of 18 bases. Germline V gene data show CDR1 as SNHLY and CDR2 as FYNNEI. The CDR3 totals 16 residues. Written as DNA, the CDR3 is TGTGCCAGCAGCCATCAGGGTCGGGGAGGCTACAATGAGCAGTTCTTC. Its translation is CASSHQGRGGYNEQFF.

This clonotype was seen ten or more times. CDR3 protein: CASSHRLAGVQETQYF. CDR3 coding DNA: TGTGCCAGCAGCCACCGACTAGCGGGGGTCCAAGAGACCCAGTACTTC. This rearrangement joins TRBV11-2 to TRBJ2-5; 12 nucleotides align to TRBD2. There are 16 residues in the CDR3. J was trimmed by 1 base and V by 5 bases; bases with no gene match: 5. Germline CDR1 SGHAT, CDR2 FQNNGV.

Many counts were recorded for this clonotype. This CDR3 reads CASSLRVAGGNNEQFF. CDR3 nucleotides: TGTGCCAGCAGTTTAAGAGTAGCGGGGGGTAACAATGAGCAGTTCTTC. J is TRBJ2-1 and V is TRBV27; 10 positions agree with TRBD2. V was clipped by 2 bases and J by 5 bases; unmatched bases: 6. The CDR3 totals 16 residues. The germline CDR1 and CDR2 sequences are MNHEY and SMNVEV (reference sequence).

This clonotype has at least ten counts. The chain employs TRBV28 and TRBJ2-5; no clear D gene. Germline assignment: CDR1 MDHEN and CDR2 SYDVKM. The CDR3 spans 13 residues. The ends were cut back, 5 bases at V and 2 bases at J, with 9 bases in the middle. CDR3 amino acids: CASSLPRQETQYF. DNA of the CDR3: TGTGCCAGCAGTCTCCCCAGGCAAGAGACCCAGTACTTC.

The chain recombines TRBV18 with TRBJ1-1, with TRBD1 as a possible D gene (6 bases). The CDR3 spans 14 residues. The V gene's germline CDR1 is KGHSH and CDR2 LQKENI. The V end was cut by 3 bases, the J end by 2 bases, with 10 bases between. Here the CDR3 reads CASSPEQGNTEAFF. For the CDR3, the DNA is TGTGCCAGCTCACCTGAACAGGGTAACACTGAAGCTTTCTTT.

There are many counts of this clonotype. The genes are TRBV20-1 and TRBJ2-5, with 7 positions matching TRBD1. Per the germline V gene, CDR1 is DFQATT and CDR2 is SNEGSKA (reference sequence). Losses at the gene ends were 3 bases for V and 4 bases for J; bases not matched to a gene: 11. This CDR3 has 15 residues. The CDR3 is CSASEAIGGGETQYF. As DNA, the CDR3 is TGCAGTGCTAGCGAGGCTATAGGGGGCGGAGAGACCCAGTACTTC.

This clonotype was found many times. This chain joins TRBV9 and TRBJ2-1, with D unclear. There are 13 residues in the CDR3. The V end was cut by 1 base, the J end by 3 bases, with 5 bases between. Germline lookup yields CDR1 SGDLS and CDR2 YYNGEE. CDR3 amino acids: CASSVWDYNEQFF. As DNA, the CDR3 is TGTGCCAGCAGCGTATGGGACTACAATGAGCAGTTCTTC.

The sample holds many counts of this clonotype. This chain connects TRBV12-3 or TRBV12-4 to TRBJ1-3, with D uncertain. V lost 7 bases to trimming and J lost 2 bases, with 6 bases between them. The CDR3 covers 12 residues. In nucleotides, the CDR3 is TGTGCCAGCACCTCAACTGGAAACACCATATATTTT. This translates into CASTSTGNTIYF.

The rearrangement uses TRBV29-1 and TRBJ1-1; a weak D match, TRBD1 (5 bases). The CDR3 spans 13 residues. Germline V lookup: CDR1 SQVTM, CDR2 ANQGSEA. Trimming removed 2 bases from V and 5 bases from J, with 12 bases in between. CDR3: CSVESRVATEAFF. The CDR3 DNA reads TGCAGCGTTGAAAGCAGGGTGGCGACTGAAGCTTTCTTT. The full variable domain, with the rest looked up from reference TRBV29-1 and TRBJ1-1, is SAVISQKPSRDICQRGTSLTIQCQVDSQVTMMFWYRQQPGQSLTLIATANQGSEATYESGFVIDKFPISRPNLTFSTLTVSNMSPEDSSIYLCSVESRVATEAFFGQGTRLTVV.

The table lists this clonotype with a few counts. The CDR3 region has the DNA TGTGCCAGCAGTTCCCCCCCCAGGTACACAGATACGCAGTATTTT. Encoded protein: CASSSPPRYTDTQYF. The gene calls are TRBV28 and TRBJ2-3, with D unresolved. Trimming pared 4 bases from V and 2 bases from J, leaving 13 bases between. Germline-derived CDR1 and CDR2 are MDHEN and SYDVKM. This CDR3 spans 15 amino acids.